This TCR beta chain stems from a study of blood T cell repertoires in COVID-19 (dated by TCRdb to the early 2020s). Background on the whole study: Collaborator samples came from the United States, Italy and Spain and covered acute and convalescent phases of COVID-19. The repertoires were released in a freely available public database meant as a resource for research on the immune response to SARS-CoV-2. The prospective study material was composed of cDNA or gDNA derived from T cells, B-cell-depleted T cells, or PBMCs. Samples came from the ongoing ImmuneRACE study (first 160 participants) plus 1,254 subjects from 6 global collaborators. A de-identified subject ID, COVID-19 status, age in years and sex were almost always included in the sample metadata. Where available, HLA class I and class II types were taken from metadata supplied by the sample provider and were not determined by assay-based typing. Deeply sampled blood TCRbeta repertoires from subjects exposed to, actively infected with, or recovered from COVID-19 were included in the dataset. Paper-wide results and their limitations: How much clinical and demographic metadata was included differed by source and by participant, and the metadata was provided uncurated.

The collaborating institutions used their own protocols to collect whole blood in K2EDTA tubes. For TCRbeta analysis, collaborator samples were shipped as frozen whole blood, as isolated PBMCs, or as DNA extracted from either sample type. From its cysteine to its phenylalanine, the CDR3 spans 15 amino acids. The CDR3 DNA has 45 bases and is translated from base 1. Per the germline V gene (reference sequence), MNHNY is the CDR1 and SVGAGI is the CDR2. Compared with germline, V lacks 7 bases and J lacks 4 bases; bases without a gene match: 6. The immunoSEQ Assay, a bias-controlled multiplex PCR, was used to amplify TCRbeta CDR3 regions from genomic DNA. The authors processed their data as follows. The number of nucleated cells in each sample was estimated from the amplification of reference gene primers within the assay. To quantify the absolute abundance of each unique TCRbeta CDR3 rearrangement, sequence reads were collapsed and filtered. For each sample, productive Simpson clonality was calculated by taking the square root of Simpson's diversity index across productive rearrangements. The source is immuneACCESS, and TCRdb retained only in-frame sequences with V and J called. Part of the clones is not carried over; for the studies checked, unresolved V genes explain less than half of this, and the remainder is unexplained. V, J and clone size reflect that table, while D and trimming were determined from the DNA. The table for this sample lists about 97,000 clones; approximately 87% of them were counted only once. Clones ranked in the top ten supply approximately 15% of the sample.

About this clone itself: Its binding antigen is unknown. No qualities accompany the bases; no much larger clone lies one base away.

The chain was built from TRBV6-6 and TRBJ1-5; 11 junctional bases match TRBD1. Sequenced material: peripheral blood. This receptor was identified in a human donor in a cohort sampled during active COVID-19. The CDR3 loop reads CASTRDRGNNQPQHF. The sequenced DNA is TGTGCCAGCACCCGGGACAGGGGGAATAATCAGCCCCAGCATTTT.